A single sample is the source of the 30 T cell receptor beta chains below, sequenced in a study of blood T cell repertoires in COVID-19. Assay used: immunoSEQ multiplex PCR; TCRdb lists only in-frame clones, some missing. The sample lists about 370,000 clones, 91% seen once, with about 0.78% in the top ten. Sequencing was carried out using PBMCs or T cells enriched from blood (not recorded which). These receptors were collected from a woman aged 40 to 50 who had been exposed to COVID-19.

This clone has just one count. The chain is built from TRBV19 and TRBJ2-6; 7 bases match TRBD1. The V gene's germline CDR1 is LNHDA and CDR2 SQIVND (reference sequence). This CDR3 is 16 amino acids long. Trimming removed 3 bases from V and 3 bases from J; junction bases left unmatched: 5. The CDR3 region has the DNA TGTGCCAGTAGTATGATACAGGGGCTTGGGGCCAACGTCCTGACTTTC. It is translated as CASSMIQGLGANVLTF.

The chain joins TRBV30 to TRBJ1-5; 8 bases agree with TRBD1. V shed 2 bases and J 2 bases; nucleotides not matched to a gene: 2. This CDR3 is built from 14 residues. Germline-derived CDR1 and CDR2 are GTSNPN and SVGIG (reference sequence). The CDR3, as DNA: TGTGCCTGGAGTCCAGGGGGCGGCAATCAGCCCCAGCATTTT. This translates into CAWSPGGGNQPQHF.

This clone has only a few counts. CDR3 DNA sequence: TGTGCCAGCAGTTTCAGAAGGGGCTCAAATGGAAACACCATATATTTT. It translates to CASSFRRGSNGNTIYF. J is TRBJ1-3 and V is TRBV27, with D perhaps TRBD1 (5 bases). CDR1 is MNHEY, CDR2 SMNVEV, per germline (reference sequence). The V end was cut by 3 bases, the J end by 3 bases, with 15 bases between. There are 16 residues in the CDR3.

This rearrangement joins TRBV11-3 to TRBJ2-7; 7 nucleotides align to TRBD1. Germline CDR1 SGHNT, CDR2 YENEEA. CDR3 length: 15 residues. V lost 1 base, J lost 2 bases, and 5 bases stayed unmatched. The CDR3, as DNA: TGTGCCAGCAGCTTAGGTCCGGGACAGACCTACGAGCAGTACTTC. Translation: CASSLGPGQTYEQYF.

This chain links TRBV14 with TRBJ1-1; unclear D gene. The germline V and J ends were trimmed by 1 base and 7 bases, with 7 bases remaining between them. The germline V gene has CDR1 SGHDN and CDR2 FVKESK. The CDR3 extends over 12 amino acids. The CDR3 DNA follows: TGTGCCAGCAGCCAAGTTGTCCATGAAGCTTTCTTT. Translation gives CASSQVVHEAFF.

The rearrangement uses TRBV13 and TRBJ1-2; a weak D match, TRBD1 (5 bases). The CDR3 has 15 amino acids. Germline values: CDR1 PRHDT, CDR2 FYEKMQ (reference sequence). Trimming cost V 1 base and J 1 base, with 10 bases left between them. CDR3 bases: TGTGCCAGCAGCTTAGCGGCAGGGCTTAACTATGGCTACACCTTC. Protein: CASSLAAGLNYGYTF.

The chain uses TRBV7-6 and TRBJ1-5; D is unclear. Looked up from germline, CDR1 is SGHVS and CDR2 is FNYEAQ. The ends were cut back, 4 bases at V and 6 bases at J, with 7 bases in the middle. The CDR3 consists of 12 residues. In DNA, the CDR3 is TGTGCCAGCAGCTGGCCGGGTCAGCCCCAGCATTTT. Translated: CASSWPGQPQHF. Filled out from reference TRBV7-6 and TRBJ1-5, the complete variable domain reads GAGVSQSPRYKVTKRGQDVALRCDPISGHVSLYWYRQALGQGPEFLTYFNYEAQQDKSGLPNDRFSAERPEGSISTLTIQRTEQRDSAMYRCASSWPGQPQHFGDGTRLSIL.

The chain employs TRBV19 and TRBJ2-7, with D possibly being TRBD2 (6 bases). In germline, CDR1 is LNHDA, CDR2 SQIVND (reference sequence). With 6 bases removed from V and 2 bases from J, the gap between germline ends came to 11 bases. This CDR3 is built from 13 residues. CDR3 in amino acids: CASSEGTPYEQYF. CDR3 nucleotides: TGTGCCAGTAGCGAAGGGACTCCCTACGAGCAGTACTTC.

The chain links TRBV11-2 to TRBJ2-3; TRBD2 matches 8 bases. CDR1 is SGHAT, CDR2 FQNNGV, per germline. V lost 3 bases to trimming and J lost 4 bases; unmatched junction nucleotides: 6. The CDR3 runs to 15 residues. This CDR3 reads CASSLSGTRADTQYF. The CDR3 DNA is TGTGCCAGCAGCTTGTCCGGGACTAGAGCAGATACGCAGTATTTT.

This chain joins TRBV7-3 and TRBJ1-6; perhaps TRBD1 as D (5 bases). Germline assignment: CDR1 SGHTA and CDR2 FQGTGA. The germline V and J ends were trimmed by 3 bases and 7 bases, with 13 bases remaining between them. The CDR3 runs to 15 residues. The CDR3 coding sequence is TGTGCCAGCAGCTTGGCAGGGCCCCCAAATTCACCCCTCCACTTT. Translated: CASSLAGPPNSPLHF.

The chain combines TRBV19 with TRBJ1-5; D possibly corresponds to TRBD1 (5 bases). The CDR3 contains 16 residues. Trimming took off 7 bases at V and 7 bases at J, with 23 bases between the two ends. Germline V gene data show CDR1 as LNHDA and CDR2 as SQIVND (reference sequence). CDR3 coding DNA: TGTGCCAGTATCGGAGGGGCAGGGTCGGCAGGGCAGCCCCAGCATTTT. Its protein product is CASIGGAGSAGQPQHF.

The chain uses TRBV9 and TRBJ2-7; 8 bases line up with TRBD1. The CDR3 has 14 residues. Germline values: CDR1 SGDLS, CDR2 YYNGEE. Trimming took 3 bases from V and 2 from J; bases not matched to a gene: 4. In DNA, the CDR3 is TGTGCCAGCAGCGCGGACAGGGTCCCCTACGAGCAGTACTTC. Translating it yields CASSADRVPYEQYF.

The chain has TRBV7-6 and TRBJ2-3; 7 nucleotides agree with TRBD2. There are 14 residues in the CDR3. The germline V gene encodes CDR1 SGHVS and CDR2 FNYEAQ. V shed 8 bases and J 0 bases; nucleotides not matched to a gene: 5. CDR3 loop: CASAGLPSTDTQYF. In DNA, the CDR3 is TGTGCCAGCGCGGGACTACCAAGCACAGATACGCAGTATTTT.

The chain combines TRBV6-5 with TRBJ1-4, with TRBD1 as a possible D gene (6 bases). The CDR3 consists of 15 residues. The V end lost 7 bases, the J end lost 7 bases, and 19 bases lay between the germline ends. Germline V gives CDR1 MNHEY, CDR2 SVGAGI. CDR3 residues: CASTRWRSRGEKLFF. The CDR3 nucleotides are TGTGCCAGCACCCGCTGGCGCTCCAGGGGTGAAAAACTGTTTTTT.

Remarks on this clone: Other DNA sequences in the sample encode the same CDR3. The V gene is TRBV20-1, the J gene TRBJ1-2; D unclear. The V and J ends lost 0 bases and 7 bases respectively, with 3 bases between them. The length of the CDR3 is 10 residues. From germline, CDR1 is DFQATT and CDR2 SNEGSKA (reference sequence). The CDR3 spells CSARDSGYTF. The CDR3 nucleotides are TGCAGTGCTAGAGACTCTGGCTACACCTTC.

The V call is TRBV3-1 (or the pseudogene TRBV3-2), the J call TRBJ2-2; 7 bases match TRBD2. There are 16 residues in the CDR3. Germline V gene lookup returns CDR1 LGHDT and CDR2 YNNKEL (reference sequence). V lost 1 base, J lost 3 bases, and 5 bases stayed unmatched. DNA of the CDR3: TGTGCCAGCAGCCAAGGGGGGGGTGGATACACCGGGGAGCTGTTTTTT. This translates into CASSQGGGGYTGELFF.

The CDR3 protein is CASSSSVWEQFF. CDR3 nucleotide sequence: TGTGCCAGCAGCTCTAGCGTGTGGGAGCAGTTCTTC. The chain recombines TRBV13 with TRBJ2-1, with D maybe TRBD2 (6 bases). The germline V and J ends were trimmed by 4 bases and 10 bases, with 11 bases remaining between them. The CDR3 spans 12 residues. The germline V gene has CDR1 PRHDT and CDR2 FYEKMQ (reference sequence).

The chain links TRBV5-4 to TRBJ2-3; unclear D gene. Germline V gene lookup returns CDR1 SGHNT and CDR2 YYREEE (reference sequence). The CDR3 sequence is 16 residues long. V lost 0 bases to trimming and J lost 6 bases, with 17 bases between them. As DNA, the CDR3 is TGTGCCAGCAGCTTGGCTGGCACCGGGTCAACGGATACGCAGTATTTT. Translation: CASSLAGTGSTDTQYF.

The chain employs TRBV7-3 and TRBJ1-1, with 9 bases fitting TRBD1. Germline V gene sequence: CDR1 SGHTA, CDR2 FQGTGA. Germline trimming cut 4 bases from V and 0 bases from J; bases unmatched to any gene: 3. The CDR3 has 15 amino acids. Here the CDR3 DNA reads TGTGCCAGCAGCTATGGACAGGGGATGAACACTGAAGCTTTCTTT. Its protein is CASSYGQGMNTEAFF.

This chain joins TRBV24-1 and TRBJ1-1; D possibly corresponds to TRBD1 (6 bases). Trimming stripped 4 bases from V and 0 bases from J, with 11 bases between. Germline V CDR1 and CDR2: KGHDR, SFDVKD. This CDR3 has 15 residues. The CDR3 coding sequence is TGTGCCACCAGTGACTCGGGACACTTGAACACTGAAGCTTTCTTT. This codes for CATSDSGHLNTEAFF.

The chain links TRBV5-1 to TRBJ1-2, with 10 bases that match TRBD1. The trim removed 4 bases at V and 5 bases at J, leaving 2 bases unmatched. Germline V gives CDR1 SGHRS, CDR2 YFSETQ. This CDR3 contains 13 residues. As DNA, the CDR3 is TGCGCCAGCAGCACGGACAGGGGGTATGGCTACACCTTC. Translating gives CASSTDRGYGYTF.

The chain employs TRBV9 and TRBJ1-1; the D gene is possibly TRBD1 (5 bases). The CDR3 consists of 15 residues. V was trimmed by 7 bases and J by 1 base, leaving 17 bases between them. The germline gives CDR1 SGDLS, CDR2 YYNGEE. In DNA form, the CDR3 reads TGTGCCAGCCAGTTCCCAGGGTTTCGGAACACTGAAGCTTTCTTT. It specifies CASQFPGFRNTEAFF. Filled out from reference TRBV9 and TRBJ1-1, the complete variable domain reads DSGVTQTPKHLITATGQRVTLRCSPRSGDLSVYWYQQSLDQGLQFLIQYYNGEERAKGNILERFSAQQFPDLHSELNLSSLELGDSALYFCASQFPGFRNTEAFFGQGTRLTVV.

The chain carries TRBV14 and TRBJ2-2, with TRBD2 matching over 11 bases. In germline, CDR1 is SGHDN, CDR2 FVKESK. The CDR3 spans 18 residues. With 0 bases clipped from V and 4 bases from J, the junction kept 7 bases outside the gene matches. The CDR3 DNA reads TGTGCCAGCAGCCAAGAAGGGGTACTAGCGGGGGTCACCGGGGAGCTGTTTTTT. This sequence encodes CASSQEGVLAGVTGELFF.

The chain joins TRBV30 to TRBJ1-5, with a tentative D call TRBD1 (6 bases). V lost 3 bases and J 6 bases, leaving 21 bases between the germline ends. Germline CDR1 and CDR2: GTSNPN and SVGIG (reference sequence). This CDR3 contains 16 residues. In DNA, the CDR3 is TGTGCCTGGAGCGTTACCGGCCGGGGGGCAATTCAGCCCCAGCATTTT. Translated, it gives CAWSVTGRGAIQPQHF.

The chain is built from TRBV19 and TRBJ1-1, with D unclear. CDR1 and CDR2 (germline): LNHDA, SQIVND (reference sequence). This CDR3 spans 15 amino acids. V lost 0 bases to trimming and J lost 4 bases, with 12 bases between them. The CDR3 protein is CASSIDPGKGTEAFF. CDR3 bases: TGTGCCAGTAGTATAGATCCGGGGAAGGGCACTGAAGCTTTCTTT.

The chain has TRBV12-5 and TRBJ2-2; D is ambiguous. CDR3 size: 15 residues. Per germline, CDR1 LGHNT and CDR2 FRNRAP. V was trimmed by 8 bases and J by 2 bases, leaving 15 bases between them. The CDR3 region is CASHKETTNTGELFF. Written as DNA, the CDR3 is TGTGCTAGTCACAAAGAAACCACAAACACCGGGGAGCTGTTTTTT.

This clone came up once. The V and J genes are TRBV19 and TRBJ1-2; D ambiguous. The CDR3 contains 13 residues. V was shortened by 7 bases and J by 2 bases, with 11 bases between the two germline ends. CDR1 is LNHDA and CDR2 is SQIVND in the germline V gene (reference sequence). CDR3 coding DNA: TGTGCCAGTACTACCCACCGAAACTATGGCTACACCTTC. It translates to CASTTHRNYGYTF.

J is TRBJ1-4 and V is TRBV5-1; TRBD1 agrees at 7 bases. Per the germline V gene, CDR1 is SGHRS and CDR2 is YFSETQ. Unmatched junction bases numbered 5, after V lost 4 bases and J lost 5 bases. The CDR3 runs to 14 residues. CDR3 residues: CASSVGQINEKLFF. The CDR3 DNA reads TGCGCCAGCAGCGTGGGACAGATAAATGAAAAACTGTTTTTT.

The rearrangement joins TRBV30 to TRBJ2-1; TRBD1 agrees at 9 bases. J lost 6 bases, V lost 8 bases, and 17 bases had no gene match. The CDR3 extends over 16 amino acids. Germline-derived CDR1 and CDR2 are GTSNPN and SVGIG (reference sequence). The CDR3 DNA is TGTGCCCTAGCCCCCGAACAGGGGGCTAGTGTCAATGAGCAGTTCTTC. Protein sequence: CALAPEQGASVNEQFF.

The chain has TRBV9 and TRBJ2-7; 10 bases are shared with TRBD1. The CDR3 is 16 amino acids. Germline V gene data show CDR1 as SGDLS and CDR2 as YYNGEE. The V and J ends lost 0 bases and 6 bases, in that order; junction bases with no gene match: 9. CDR3 DNA: TGTGCCAGCAGCGTAGGAGGAGGGACAGGGGATTCCGAGCAGTACTTC. Residues: CASSVGGGTGDSEQYF.